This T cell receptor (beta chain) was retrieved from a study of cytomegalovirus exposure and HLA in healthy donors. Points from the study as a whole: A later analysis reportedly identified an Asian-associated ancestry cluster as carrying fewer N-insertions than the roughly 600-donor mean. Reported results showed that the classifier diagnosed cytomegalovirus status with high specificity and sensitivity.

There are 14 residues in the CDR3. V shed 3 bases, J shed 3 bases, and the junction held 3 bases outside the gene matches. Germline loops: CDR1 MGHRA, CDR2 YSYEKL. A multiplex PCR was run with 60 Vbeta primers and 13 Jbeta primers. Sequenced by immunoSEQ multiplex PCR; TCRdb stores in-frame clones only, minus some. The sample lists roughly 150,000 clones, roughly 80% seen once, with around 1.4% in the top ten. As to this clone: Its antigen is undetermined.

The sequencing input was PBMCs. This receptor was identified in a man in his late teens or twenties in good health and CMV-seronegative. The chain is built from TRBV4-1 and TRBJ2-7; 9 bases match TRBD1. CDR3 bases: TGCGCCAGCAGCCAGCCGGGACAGGGCTACGAGCAGTACTTC. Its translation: CASSQPGQGYEQYF.